The 25 T cell receptor beta chains given below trace back to one sample, sequenced in a study of T cell responses to AZD1222 COVID-19 vaccine. Clones were read by immunoSEQ multiplex PCR, and TCRdb kept only the in-frame ones, dropping some. The repertoire holds around 88,000 clones, with roughly 89% as singletons. Sequencing was performed on peripheral blood, taken on day 0 of MenACWY control vaccination. The receptors were gathered from an adult in good health.

This chain joins TRBV19 and TRBJ1-2; 8 nucleotides align to TRBD1. Germline CDR1 LNHDA, CDR2 SQIVND (reference sequence). Losses at the gene ends were 3 bases for V and 6 bases for J; bases not matched to a gene: 12. CDR3 size: 16 residues. For the CDR3, the DNA is TGTGCCAGTAGTATGGACAGGGAACTGCTGCGCCATGGCTACACCTTC. This translates into CASSMDRELLRHGYTF. Complete variable domain (other parts from reference TRBV19 and TRBJ1-2): DGGITQSPKYLFRKEGQNVTLSCEQNLNHDAMYWYRQDPGQGLRLIYYSQIVNDFQKGDIAEGYSVSREKKESFPLTVTSAQKNPTAFYLCASSMDRELLRHGYTFGSGTRLTVV.

The chain has TRBV14 and TRBJ2-5; D might be TRBD2 (6 bases). The V end was cut by 0 bases, the J end by 1 base, with 12 bases between. The CDR3 runs to 16 residues. Germline V gene sequence: CDR1 SGHDN, CDR2 FVKESK. The CDR3: CASSQDRGLVQETQYF. CDR3 in DNA: TGTGCCAGCAGCCAAGATCGGGGACTCGTCCAAGAGACCCAGTACTTC.

This chain joins TRBV27 and TRBJ1-6; D perhaps matches TRBD1 (5 bases). Germline lookup yields CDR1 MNHEY and CDR2 SMNVEV (reference sequence). Trimming removed 3 bases at V and 10 bases at J, with 13 bases between. The CDR3 runs 14 residues. CDR3 bases: TGTGCCAGCAGTTTCGGGGGAAGAAGGTCACCCCTCCACTTT. This encodes CASSFGGRRSPLHF.

The V call is TRBV10-3, the J call TRBJ2-2; unclear D gene. V lost 0 bases to trimming and J lost 2 bases, with 10 bases between them. The CDR3 length is 16 residues. CDR1 and CDR2 from the germline V gene are ENHRY and SYGVKD. The CDR3 DNA is TGTGCCATCAGTGAGTCTGGGATGCGCAACACCGGGGAGCTGTTTTTT. Protein product: CAISESGMRNTGELFF.

In DNA, the CDR3 is TGCGCCAGCAGCCAAGAACCGGGGGGGCTGGCAGATACGCAGTATTTT. This encodes CASSQEPGGLADTQYF. V is TRBV4-3 and J is TRBJ2-3; 8 bases are shared with TRBD2. The J segment lost 4 bases and the V segment lost 0 bases, leaving 6 bases of the junction unmatched. CDR1 is LGHNA, CDR2 YSLEER, per germline. The CDR3 has 16 residues.

The chain couples TRBV10-1 to TRBJ2-5, with 12 bases identical to TRBD2. Trimming took 4 bases from V and 2 from J; bases not matched to a gene: 5. Germline assignment: CDR1 WNHNN and CDR2 SYGVQD (reference sequence). The CDR3 consists of 16 residues. The CDR3 spells CASSALGLAGQETQYF. DNA of the CDR3: TGCGCCAGCAGTGCCCTTGGACTAGCGGGACAAGAGACCCAGTACTTC.

V usage is TRBV16 and J usage is TRBJ2-3; 8 nucleotides align to TRBD1. The CDR3 is 15 residues long. With V trimmed by 3 bases and J by 6 bases, 8 bases remained unmatched. Looked up from germline, CDR1 is KGHSY and CDR2 is FQNENV. This CDR3 is CASSQDRAGTDTQYF. DNA of the CDR3: TGTGCCAGCAGCCAGGACAGGGCCGGAACGGATACGCAGTATTTT.

This chain links TRBV12-3 or TRBV12-4 with TRBJ2-1; no definite D call. V lost 3 bases and J lost 3, with 6 bases in between. CDR3 size: 13 residues. The CDR3: CASSFLHYNEQFF. DNA for the CDR3: TGTGCCAGCAGTTTTCTCCACTACAATGAGCAGTTCTTC.

This chain's CDR3 is CASSYSGISYGYTF. The CDR3 DNA follows: TGTGCCAGCAGTTACTCCGGGATCTCTTATGGCTACACCTTC. This chain links TRBV6-5 with TRBJ1-2; D gene uncertain. Germline V gene lookup returns CDR1 MNHEY and CDR2 SVGAGI. Trimming removed 0 bases at V and 5 bases at J, with 10 bases between. This CDR3 is built from 14 residues.

The chain couples TRBV5-1 to TRBJ2-3, with 8 bases aligning to TRBD2. The junction had 7 bases not matched to a gene; V was cut back by 0 bases and J by 4 bases. The CDR3 is 16 residues long. Germline V lookup: CDR1 SGHRS, CDR2 YFSETQ. DNA of the CDR3: TGCGCCAGCAGCTTGGGAAGCGGGGGTAGATCAGATACGCAGTATTTT. It translates to CASSLGSGGRSDTQYF.

This chain joins TRBV28 and TRBJ2-7; 9 nucleotides align to TRBD1. The CDR3 totals 15 residues. After removal of 1 base from V and 5 bases from J, the junction contained 6 bases not matched to a gene. CDR1 is MDHEN and CDR2 is SYDVKM in the germline V gene. CDR3 residues: CASSLSGQGTNEQYF. Here the CDR3 DNA reads TGTGCCAGCAGTTTATCGGGACAGGGTACCAACGAGCAGTACTTC. Full variable domain (remainder filled in from reference TRBV28 and TRBJ2-7): DVKVTQSSRYLVKRTGEKVFLECVQDMDHENMFWYRQDPGLGLRLIYFSYDVKMKEKGDIPEGYSVSREKKERFSLILESASTNQTSMYLCASSLSGQGTNEQYFGPGTRLTVT.

The chain combines TRBV21-1 with TRBJ2-7; the table's D call, TRBD1, was not checked against the DNA. TRBV21-1 is a pseudogene. This CDR3 region has 14 residues. The CDR3 spells CASSKDYRGHEQYF. The CDR3 region has the DNA TGTGCCAGCAGCAAAGACTACAGGGGGCACGAGCAGTACTTC.

The DNA for the CDR3 is TGTGCCACCCGGGTCGGGGGCCTTTATAACTATGGCTACACCTTC. Amino acids: CATRVGGLYNYGYTF. V and J are TRBV27 and TRBJ1-2, with D maybe TRBD1 (6 bases). The length of the CDR3 is 15 residues. The V gene lost 10 bases and the J gene lost 1 base, with 19 bases spanning the gap. Germline V lookup: CDR1 MNHEY, CDR2 SMNVEV (reference sequence).

The chain combines TRBV15 with TRBJ2-5; perhaps TRBD2 as D (5 bases). CDR3 length equals 15 residues. V was clipped by 1 base and J by 7 bases, with 16 bases between them. CDR1 and CDR2 from the germline V gene are LNHNV and YYDKDF (reference sequence). The CDR3 nucleotides are TGTGCCACCAGCAGAGGCGGGCATTTCCTGGGGACCCAGTACTTC. This sequence encodes CATSRGGHFLGTQYF.

This chain connects TRBV10-3 to TRBJ2-7; a weak D match, TRBD1 (6 bases). V was trimmed by 7 bases and J by 3 bases, leaving 10 bases between them. The CDR3 loop spans 12 amino acids. Germline lookup yields CDR1 ENHRY and CDR2 SYGVKD. CDR3: CAIKGVDYEQYF. CDR3 in DNA: TGTGCCATCAAGGGGGTTGACTACGAGCAGTACTTC.

This chain uses TRBV4-1 with TRBJ2-4, with TRBD1 identical over 8 bases. J lost 7 bases, V lost 1 base, and 9 bases had no gene match. The CDR3 is made up of 16 amino acids. Germline V CDR1 and CDR2: MGHRA, YSYEKL. As DNA, the CDR3 is TGCGCCAGCAGCCAAGTCCTAGGACAGGGTCTTAACATTCAGTACTTC. It yields the protein CASSQVLGQGLNIQYF.

The chain combines TRBV27 with TRBJ1-3, with 7 bases aligning to TRBD1. V was pared by 6 bases and J by 2 bases, with 4 bases of the junction left unmatched. Germline V gene lookup returns CDR1 MNHEY and CDR2 SMNVEV (reference sequence). The CDR3 loop spans 14 amino acids. The CDR3 region has the DNA TGTGCCAGCAGGGAGCAGGGGGCTGGAAACACCATATATTTT. Translated, it gives CASREQGAGNTIYF.

This clone appeared a single time. In DNA, the CDR3 is TGTGCCAGCATTCAGGGGGGCTGGCAGGTTCGGGACACTGAAGCTTTCTTT. Protein sequence: CASIQGGWQVRDTEAFF. The chain has TRBV2 and TRBJ1-1; 7 bases are a match to TRBD1. Germline V gene lookup returns CDR1 SNHLY and CDR2 FYNNEI. The J segment lost 3 bases and the V segment lost 7 bases, leaving 17 bases of the junction unmatched. CDR3 length: 17 residues.

The rearrangement links TRBV6-1 to TRBJ1-1, with D hard to call. V shed 2 bases and J shed 0 bases, with 4 bases lying between them. The CDR3 spans 13 residues. CDR1 and CDR2 from the germline V gene are MNHNS and SASEGT. As DNA, the CDR3 is TGTGCCAGCAGTGAAACCGTGAACACTGAAGCTTTCTTT. It codes for CASSETVNTEAFF.

The chain couples TRBV5-1 to TRBJ1-6, with 8 bases matching TRBD1. This CDR3 contains 18 residues. The ends lost 0 bases at V and 3 bases at J; junction bases unmatched: 8. CDR1 and CDR2 from the germline V gene are SGHRS and YFSETQ. The CDR3 DNA follows: TGCGCCAGCAGCTTGGCACCGACAGGGGTGGACTATAATTCACCCCTCCACTTT. Translation gives CASSLAPTGVDYNSPLHF.

The genes are TRBV27 and TRBJ2-7, with D tentatively TRBD2 (6 bases). Germline CDR1 is MNHEY and CDR2 is SMNVEV (reference sequence). The CDR3 spans 18 residues. Trimming shortened V by 1 base and J by 0 bases, and 19 bases separated the two germline ends. CDR3 sequence reads: CASSLLGDSIQSSYEQYF. Written as DNA, the CDR3 is TGTGCCAGCAGTTTATTAGGGGACTCTATCCAGAGCTCCTACGAGCAGTACTTC.

The chain uses TRBV21-1 and TRBJ2-1; the table's D call, TRBD2, was not checked against the DNA. TRBV21-1 is termed a pseudogene. The CDR3 sequence is 15 residues long. This chain's CDR3 is CASSKKTSEGNEQFF. CDR3 sequence (DNA): TGTGCCAGCAGCAAAAAGACTAGCGAAGGCAATGAGCAGTTCTTC.

The chain has TRBV6-2 or TRBV6-3 and TRBJ2-1; D uncertain. V lost 0 bases, J lost 2 bases, and 8 bases lay in between. This CDR3 region has 15 residues. The germline V gene has CDR1 MNHEY and CDR2 SVGEGT. DNA of the CDR3: TGTGCCAGCAGTTACTCGATTGACCCCTACAATGAGCAGTTCTTC. Translation gives CASSYSIDPYNEQFF.

This chain links TRBV18 with TRBJ2-7; D call uncertain. V gave up 5 bases and J gave up 0 bases, with 8 bases separating them. Germline V gene data show CDR1 as KGHSH and CDR2 as LQKENI. This CDR3 is built from 13 residues. CDR3 bases: TGTGCCAGCTCATCCAGCCACTCCTACGAGCAGTACTTC. This encodes CASSSSHSYEQYF.

V usage is TRBV10-2 and J usage is TRBJ2-7; no definite D call. The V end was cut by 7 bases, the J end by 3 bases, with 13 bases between. Germline CDR1 and CDR2: WSHSY and SAAADI. The CDR3 sequence is 13 residues long. In DNA form, the CDR3 reads TGCGCCAGCAAGGAACCCTCTAGCTACGAGCAGTACTTC. Protein product: CASKEPSSYEQYF.